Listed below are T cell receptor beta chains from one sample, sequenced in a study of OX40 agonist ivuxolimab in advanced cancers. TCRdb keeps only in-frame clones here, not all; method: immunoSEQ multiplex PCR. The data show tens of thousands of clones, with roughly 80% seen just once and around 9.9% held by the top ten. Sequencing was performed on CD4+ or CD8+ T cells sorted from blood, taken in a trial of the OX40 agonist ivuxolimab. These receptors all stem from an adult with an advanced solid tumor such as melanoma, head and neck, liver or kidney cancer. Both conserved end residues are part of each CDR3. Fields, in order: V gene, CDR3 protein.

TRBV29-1	CSVELAGAYNEQFF
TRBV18	CASSPSRGQTNEKLFF
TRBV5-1	CASSLVGNQPQHF
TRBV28	CASSSTGGDYEQYF
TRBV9	CASSEGTSGIKTQYF
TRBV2	CAIRTSGGGYNEQFF
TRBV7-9	CASSQRQGPPYNEQFF
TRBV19	CASSLTGDSYNEQFF
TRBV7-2	CASSLSGTTDTQYF
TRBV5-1	CASSFLAYQETQYF
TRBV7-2	CASSLELADYNEQFF
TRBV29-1	CSVTGTSGGTDTQYF
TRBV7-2	CASSLVWHNTEAFF
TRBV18	CASSTTGDGSKTQYF
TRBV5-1	CASSLGNQETQYF
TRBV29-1	CSVEDRGRLYGYTF
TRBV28	CASSLSGYTEAFF
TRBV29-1	CSVSQGKEVNEQFF
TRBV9	CASSERAGVFSNEQFF
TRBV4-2	CASSQDRYRQGAQDTQYF
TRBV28	CASLKTGYQPQHF
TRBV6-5	CASSSWERRNEQFF
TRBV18	CASSPARVPNYGYTF
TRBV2	CARNRGQETQYF
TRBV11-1	CASSRELAGVSNEQFF
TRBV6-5	CASSYRGGDTQYF
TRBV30	CAWASTSPTLNTEAFF
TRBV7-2	CASSLRSNQPQHF
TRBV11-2	CASSSGRTGRAGNTIYF
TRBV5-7	CASSFRLLRGLINEQFF
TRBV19	CASSETSVNEQFF
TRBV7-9	CASSLEYGIVKNIQYF
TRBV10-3	CAISPNNQPQHF
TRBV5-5	CASSLEQGIWGYTF
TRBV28	CASMGTSWYEQYF
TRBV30	CAWSVGTRGRNEQFF
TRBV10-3	CAISAASGRTYEQYF
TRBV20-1	CSAAGRASYTF
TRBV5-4	CASSSPTTDTEAFF
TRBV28	CASSPGQGFTEAFF
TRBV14	CASSHTYEQYF
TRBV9	CASSVDSSDYGYTF
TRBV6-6	CASSPLPITDTQYF
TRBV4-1	CASSQLAGPYNEQFF
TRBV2	CASSDVFTYEQYF
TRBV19	CASSLGQGTLGNTIYF
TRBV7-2	CASSLDAETGELFF
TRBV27	CASSLRFLGEAFF
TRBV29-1	CSAGGAGASGELFF
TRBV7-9	CASSLAGAGNQPQHF
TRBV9	CASSVDWNTEAFF
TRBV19	CASGASGTGYEKLFF
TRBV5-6	CASSLDPGDGYTF
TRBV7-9	CASSSRVYGYTF